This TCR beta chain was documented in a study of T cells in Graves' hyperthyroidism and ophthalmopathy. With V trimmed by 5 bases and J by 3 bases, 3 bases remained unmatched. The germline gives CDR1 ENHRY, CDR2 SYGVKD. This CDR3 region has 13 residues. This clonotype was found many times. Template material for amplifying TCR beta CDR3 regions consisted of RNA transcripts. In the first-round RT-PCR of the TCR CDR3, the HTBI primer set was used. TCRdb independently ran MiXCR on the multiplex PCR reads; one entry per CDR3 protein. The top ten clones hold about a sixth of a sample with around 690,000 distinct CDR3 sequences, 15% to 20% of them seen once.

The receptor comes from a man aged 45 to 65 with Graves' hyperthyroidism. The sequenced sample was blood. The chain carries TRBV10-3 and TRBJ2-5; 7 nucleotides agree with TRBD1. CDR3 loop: CAISSDREETQYF. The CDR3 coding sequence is TGTGCCATCAGTTCCGACAGGGAAGAGACCCAGTACTTC.